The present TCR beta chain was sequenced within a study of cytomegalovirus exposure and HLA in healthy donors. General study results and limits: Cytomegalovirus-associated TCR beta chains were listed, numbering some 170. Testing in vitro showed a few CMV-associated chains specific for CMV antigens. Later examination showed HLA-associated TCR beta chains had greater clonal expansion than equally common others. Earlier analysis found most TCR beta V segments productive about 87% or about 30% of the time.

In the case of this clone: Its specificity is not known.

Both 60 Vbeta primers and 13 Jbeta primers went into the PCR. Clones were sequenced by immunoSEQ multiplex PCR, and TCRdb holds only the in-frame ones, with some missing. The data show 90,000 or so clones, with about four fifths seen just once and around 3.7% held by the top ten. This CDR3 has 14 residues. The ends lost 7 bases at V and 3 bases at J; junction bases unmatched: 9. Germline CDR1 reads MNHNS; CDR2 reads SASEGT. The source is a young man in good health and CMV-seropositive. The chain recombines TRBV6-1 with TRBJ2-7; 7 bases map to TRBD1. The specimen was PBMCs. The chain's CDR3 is CASKIWDRDYEQYF. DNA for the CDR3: TGTGCCAGCAAAATTTGGGACAGAGACTACGAGCAGTACTTC.